The 12 T cell receptor beta chains below all came from one sample that was sequenced in a study of cytotoxic CD8 clonotypes in ibrutinib-treated CLL (dated by TCRdb to the early 2020s). Interpreted using the paper, the time point label stands for: around 25 months on ibrutinib. The protocol used for the library was the immunoSEQ multiplex PCR assay. TCRdb carries this immuneACCESS record with in-frame sequences only. Its versions omit some clonotypes, under half of them owing to an unresolved V gene in the studies checked, with the rest unexplained. A total of about 120,000 clones appear in this sample, over 75% of them only once. In total, the top ten clones hold over 2% of the sample. Sequencing was performed on PBMCs, taken after 24 months of ibrutinib treatment. These receptors originate from a human donor with chronic lymphocytic leukemia.

The rearrangement links TRBV4-2 to TRBJ1-1; TRBD1 aligns across 9 bases. V lost 1 base and J lost 1; bases outside the gene matches: 4. CDR1 and CDR2 from the germline V gene are LGHNA and YNFKEQ. This CDR3 comprises 16 residues. Here the CDR3 DNA reads TGTGCCAGCAGCCAAGGACAGGGGGTGGCGAACACTGAAGCTTTCTTT. Protein sequence: CASSQGQGVANTEAFF.

This clone was counted once. The chain carries TRBV28 and TRBJ2-7; TRBD2 matches 8 bases. Losses at the gene ends were 5 bases for V and 6 bases for J; bases not matched to a gene: 3. Germline lookup yields CDR1 MDHEN and CDR2 SYDVKM. CDR3 size: 12 residues. The CDR3 loop is CASSAGGVEQYF. The CDR3 coding sequence is TGTGCCAGCAGTGCCGGGGGGGTCGAGCAGTACTTC.

The CDR3 coding sequence is TGTGCCCAGGGGGTCGGAGGTGAAGCTTTCTTT. Its protein is CAQGVGGEAFF. This chain uses TRBV30 with TRBJ1-1, with 7 nucleotides matching TRBD1. CDR3 length: 11 residues. Germline assignment: CDR1 GTSNPN and CDR2 SVGIG (reference sequence). The ends lost 8 bases at V and 7 bases at J; junction bases unmatched: 7. Full variable domain (rest looked up from reference TRBV30 and TRBJ1-1): SQTIHQWPATLVQPVGSPLSLECTVEGTSNPNLYWYRQAAGRGLQLLFYSVGIGQISSEVPQNLSASRPQDRQFILSSKKLLLSDSGFYLCAQGVGGEAFFGQGTRLTVV.

V gene TRBV28 combines with J gene TRBJ1-3; 8 nucleotides line up with TRBD1. Trimming at V came to 5 bases and at J to 11 bases, leaving 17 bases not matched to a gene. Germline assignment: CDR1 MDHEN and CDR2 SYDVKM. The CDR3 covers 16 residues. CDR3 sequence reads: CASSVTGVDRRVPIYF. The DNA of the CDR3 is TGTGCCAGCAGTGTGACAGGGGTCGATCGTCGGGTCCCCATATATTTT. Complete variable domain (other parts from reference TRBV28 and TRBJ1-3): DVKVTQSSRYLVKRTGEKVFLECVQDMDHENMFWYRQDPGLGLRLIYFSYDVKMKEKGDIPEGYSVSREKKERFSLILESASTNQTSMYLCASSVTGVDRRVPIYFGEGSWLTVV.

The rearrangement joins TRBV4-1 to TRBJ1-4; possibly TRBD1 for D (5 bases). This CDR3 region has 17 residues. CDR1 is MGHRA and CDR2 is YSYEKL in the germline V gene. The V gene lost 4 bases and the J gene lost 5 bases, with 20 bases spanning the gap. The CDR3 protein is CASSRPLRDWGNEKLFF. The CDR3 nucleotides are TGCGCCAGCAGCCGCCCCCTAAGGGATTGGGGGAATGAAAAACTGTTTTTT.

The chain employs TRBV5-3 and TRBJ2-7; D not certain. TRBV5-3 falls under the ORF class, with uncertain function. This CDR3 contains 15 residues. V dropped 3 bases and J dropped 3 bases, with 16 bases sitting between them. CDR3 residues: CARSSYGYGIYEQYF. The DNA of the CDR3 is TGTGCCAGAAGCTCATATGGGTACGGTATCTACGAGCAGTACTTC.

This rearrangement joins TRBV20-1 to TRBJ2-3, with unresolved D. The CDR3 runs 11 residues. Germline V lookup: CDR1 DFQATT, CDR2 SNEGSKA (reference sequence). Trimming left V 6 bases short and J 6 bases short, with 10 bases between. CDR3 coding DNA: TGCAGTGCCCCCATCTTGGATACGCAGTATTTT. Residues: CSAPILDTQYF.

This rearrangement joins TRBV18 to TRBJ1-6, with D hard to call. The length of the CDR3 is 14 residues. Trimming took 4 bases from V and 7 from J, leaving 11 bases between them. CDR1 KGHSH and CDR2 LQKENI come from the germline V gene. The CDR3 sequence is CASSRELGNSPLHF. The CDR3 DNA reads TGTGCCAGCTCACGGGAGTTGGGGAATTCACCCCTCCACTTT.

The chain employs TRBV7-2 and TRBJ1-2; 7 nucleotides agree with TRBD1. The CDR3 extends over 14 amino acids. After removal of 0 bases from V and 8 bases from J, the junction contained 6 bases not matched to a gene. Germline V lookup: CDR1 SGHTA, CDR2 FQGNSA. The DNA for the CDR3 is TGTGCCAGCAGCTTAGCTGAGGGGGCCGGGGGCTACACCTTC. Amino acid sequence: CASSLAEGAGGYTF.

This rearrangement joins TRBV9 to TRBJ1-1; TRBD1 might be the D (6 bases). Trimming cost V 4 bases and J 1 base, with 11 bases left between them. The CDR3 is 14 residues long. From germline, CDR1 is SGDLS and CDR2 YYNGEE. This chain's CDR3 is CASSSQQGNTEAFF. CDR3 DNA: TGTGCCAGCAGCAGCCAACAGGGGAACACTGAAGCTTTCTTT.

Turning to this clone: Other DNA sequences from this sample encode an identical CDR3 as well. The J gene is TRBJ2-7, the V gene TRBV4-2; either TRBD1 or TRBD2 may supply D (5 bases each). The CDR3 spans 13 residues. Germline CDR1 is LGHNA and CDR2 is YNFKEQ. The V end was cut by 1 base, the J end by 2 bases, with 6 bases between. The CDR3 coding sequence is TGTGCCAGCAGCCAAGGAGGGGCCTACGAGCAGTACTTC. Translating it yields CASSQGGAYEQYF.

The chain recombines TRBV4-2 with TRBJ1-2, with 7 bases aligning to TRBD1. The CDR3 has 17 amino acids. J lost 3 bases, V lost 0 bases, and 10 bases had no gene match. Germline V gene data show CDR1 as LGHNA and CDR2 as YNFKEQ. CDR3 sequence (DNA): TGTGCCAGCAGCCAAGATACGAGACAGGGATCGCACTATGGCTACACCTTC. It is translated as CASSQDTRQGSHYGYTF.